This is a list of T cell receptor beta chains from one sample in a study of T cell responses to AZD1222 COVID-19 vaccine. Some clones are missing from TCRdb's copy, which holds only in-frame ones; the method was immunoSEQ multiplex PCR. The table shows about 120,000 clones, with 87% occurring only once. This specimen consisted of peripheral blood, obtained on day 0 of AZD1222 vaccination. The receptor source for this set is an adult in good health. Both conserved end residues are part of each CDR3. Each record gives: clone size, D gene, J gene, V gene, CDR3 protein, CDR3 DNA. The D gene is left open where the match is weak. Clone sizes are given selectively: once, few, many, or a class where the clone is expanded.

>-|TRBD2|TRBJ2-1|TRBV7-2
CASSLVVGGYNEQFF
TGTGCCAGCAGCTTAGTGGTGGGGGGGTACAATGAGCAGTTCTTC
>few|TRBD2|TRBJ2-6|TRBV5-4
CASSWGGSGANVLTF
TGTGCCAGCAGCTGGGGGGGCTCTGGGGCCAACGTCCTGACTTTC
>once|-|TRBJ1-4|TRBV7-9
CASSFNGVNEKLFF
TGTGCCAGCAGCTTTAACGGAGTTAATGAAAAACTGTTTTTT
>-|TRBD2|TRBJ2-1|TRBV5-4
CASSSLGLAVYNEQFF
TGTGCCAGCAGCTCGCTAGGACTAGCGGTCTACAATGAGCAGTTCTTC
>-|-|TRBJ2-7|TRBV10-3
CAISDATPAVTYEQYF
TGTGCCATCAGTGACGCCACCCCAGCGGTTACTTACGAGCAGTACTTC
>-|-|TRBJ2-7|TRBV7-9
CASSSMSAEQYF
TGTGCCAGCAGCTCCATGTCCGCCGAGCAGTACTTC
>-|TRBD1|TRBJ1-1|TRBV18
CASSQGGYTEAFF
TGTGCCAGCTCCCAGGGGGGGTACACTGAAGCTTTCTTT
>-|-|TRBJ1-1|TRBV9
CASSKQGKANTEAFF
TGTGCCAGCAGCAAACAGGGTAAGGCGAACACTGAAGCTTTCTTT
>-|-|TRBJ1-1|TRBV11-2
CASSSSDRNTEAFF
TGTGCCAGCAGCTCAAGCGACAGGAACACTGAAGCTTTCTTT
>-|-|TRBJ1-2|TRBV4-2
CASSPRDGGIPLAGYTF
TGTGCCAGCAGCCCCCGGGACGGGGGGATCCCCCTCGCGGGCTACACCTTC
>-|TRBD1|TRBJ1-2|TRBV4-1
CASSQGPSGTVRYGYTF
TGCGCCAGCAGCCAGGGTCCTTCCGGGACAGTGAGATATGGCTACACCTTC
>once|-|TRBJ1-2|TRBV19
CASIPNSGVSYGYTF
TGTGCCAGTATCCCAAACAGTGGGGTCTCCTATGGCTACACCTTC
>few|TRBD1|TRBJ1-5|TRBV25-1
CASSGGTEYVQPQHF
TGTGCCAGCAGCGGCGGGACAGAGTACGTTCAGCCCCAGCATTTT
>-|-|TRBJ1-2|TRBV20-1
CSASGVGYGYTF
TGCAGTGCTAGTGGGGTTGGCTATGGCTACACCTTC
>few|TRBD1|TRBJ1-1|TRBV19
CASSLQGAITEAFF
TGTGCCAGTAGTTTACAGGGGGCAATCACTGAAGCTTTCTTT
>-|-|TRBJ2-1|TRBV5-4
CASRARATGEHEQFF
TGTGCCAGCAGAGCTCGAGCTACCGGGGAGCATGAGCAGTTCTTC
>-|-|TRBJ1-1|TRBV14
CASSPNQATEAFF
TGTGCCAGCAGTCCGAACCAAGCCACTGAAGCTTTCTTT
>-|TRBD1|TRBJ2-7|TRBV9
CASSVGTGGHSYEQYF
TGTGCCAGCAGCGTGGGGACAGGGGGCCATTCCTACGAGCAGTACTTC
>-|TRBD1|TRBJ1-2|TRBV6-5
CASSLTGSNYGYTF
TGTGCCAGCAGTTTGACAGGGTCCAACTATGGCTACACCTTC
>once|-|TRBJ2-3|TRBV10-2
CASLNGVRTDTQYF
TGCGCCAGCTTGAACGGGGTCCGGACAGATACGCAGTATTTT
>-|-|TRBJ2-7|TRBV4-1
CASSQGRAYEQYF
TGCGCCAGCAGCCAAGGAAGAGCCTACGAGCAGTACTTC
>-|-|TRBJ1-2|TRBV5-8
CASSLALRDLYGYTF
TGTGCCAGCAGCTTGGCGCTCCGGGACCTCTATGGCTACACCTTC
>-|-|TRBJ1-2|TRBV21-1
CASSGVGGGYNYGYTF
TGTGCCAGCAGCGGGGTGGGGGGCGGATATAACTATGGCTACACCTTC
>-|TRBD1|TRBJ2-2|TRBV19
CASSIGPGQGGTGELFF
TGTGCCAGTAGTATAGGTCCGGGACAGGGAGGCACCGGGGAGCTGTTTTTT
>-|-|TRBJ1-1|TRBV7-9
CASSQDSLNTEAFF
TGTGCCAGCAGCCAGGACAGTTTGAACACTGAAGCTTTCTTT
>-|TRBD2|TRBJ2-3|TRBV7-2
CASNVAGEGVDTQYF
TGTGCCAGCAACGTAGCGGGGGAGGGCGTAGATACGCAGTATTTT
>few|-|TRBJ2-3|TRBV6-5
CASRQSTDTQYF
TGTGCCAGCAGACAGTCCACAGATACGCAGTATTTT
>-|TRBD1|TRBJ2-7|TRBV5-1
CASSFGRQGATSYEQYF
TGCGCCAGCAGCTTCGGGCGACAGGGGGCGACTAGTTACGAGCAGTACTTC
>-|-|TRBJ2-3|TRBV11-2
CASSPGPFTDTQYF
TGTGCCAGCAGCCCAGGTCCGTTCACAGATACGCAGTATTTT
>once|-|TRBJ1-1|TRBV7-9
CASSLVGHTEAFF
TGTGCCAGCAGCTTAGTGGGACACACTGAAGCTTTCTTT
>-|TRBD1|TRBJ1-1|TRBV7-2
CASRGIRGPTEAFF
TGTGCCAGCAGGGGAATCAGGGGGCCCACTGAAGCTTTCTTT
>-|TRBD2|TRBJ2-2|TRBV5-4
CASSLSLAGNTGELFF
TGTGCCAGCTCCCTAAGTCTAGCGGGGAACACCGGGGAGCTGTTTTTT
>-|-|TRBJ1-5|TRBV10-3
CAISEDNYSNQPQHF
TGTGCCATCAGTGAGGACAATTATAGCAATCAGCCCCAGCATTTT
>-|TRBD1|TRBJ1-2|TRBV29-1
CSVRQGLGYTF
TGCAGCGTACGACAGGGACTCGGCTACACCTTC
>-|TRBD2|TRBJ2-1|TRBV5-1
CASSLTGTSGGAGNEQFF
TGCGCCAGCAGCTTGACCGGGACTAGCGGGGGTGCGGGAAATGAGCAGTTCTTC
>-|-|TRBJ2-5|TRBV7-2
CASSLEGRSQYF
TGTGCCAGCAGCCTAGAGGGACGGTCTCAGTACTTC
>-|-|TRBJ2-3|TRBV30
CAWIGTDTQYF
TGTGCCTGGATCGGTACAGATACGCAGTATTTT
>-|TRBD1|TRBJ2-7|TRBV24-1
CATSALGTALSYEQYF
TGTGCCACCAGTGCTCTAGGGACAGCTCTCTCCTACGAGCAGTACTTC
>-|-|TRBJ1-2|TRBV11-2
CASSLVGRRLGGYTF
TGTGCCAGCAGCTTAGTTGGCAGAAGGCTGGGAGGCTACACCTTC
>-|-|TRBJ2-5|TRBV7-2
CASSLEAEETQYF
TGTGCCAGCAGCTTAGAGGCCGAAGAGACCCAGTACTTC